This T cell receptor (beta chain) originates from a study of a mutant IDH1 vaccine in newly diagnosed glioma. Study outcomes and limitations: Top-clonotype changes in peripheral T cells seemed unrelated to pseudoprogression. Vaccine-induced responses were seen in about 93% of patients, spanning several MHC alleles.

Worth noting for this clone: Antigen unknown.

Sample time point: baseline, week 1 (first vaccination visit). Treatment meaning: pre-vaccination baseline after standard-of-care therapy. Each of the donors came in with new WHO grade 3 or 4 astrocytomas that were IDH1-mutant and ATRX-lost. Per germline, CDR1 SEHNR and CDR2 FQNEAQ (reference sequence). This CDR3 has 15 amino acids. V was clipped by 2 bases and J by 0 bases, with 8 bases between them. The table came from immunoSEQ multiplex PCR; TCRdb's copy has only in-frame clones and leaves some out. Of about 35,000 clones listed, about three quarters are singletons. The chain employs TRBV7-9 and TRBJ2-1; D might be TRBD2 (7 bases). This specimen was peripheral blood mononuclear cells (PBMCs), taken from a glioma patient treated with radiotherapy, temozolomide or both. The TCR sequence derives from a middle-aged man with glioma. Some clones in this sample may be carry-over from other donors' samples. The CDR3 sequence is CASSLRGGSYNEQFF. In DNA form, the CDR3 reads TGTGCCAGCAGCTTAAGGGGGGGCTCCTACAATGAGCAGTTCTTC. Drawing the rest from reference TRBV7-9 and TRBJ2-1, the complete variable domain is DTGVSQNPRHKITKRGQNVTFRCDPISEHNRLYWYRQTLGQGPEFLTYFQNEAQLEKSRLLSDRFSAERPKGSFSTLEIQRTEQGDSAMYLCASSLRGGSYNEQFFGPGTRLTVL.